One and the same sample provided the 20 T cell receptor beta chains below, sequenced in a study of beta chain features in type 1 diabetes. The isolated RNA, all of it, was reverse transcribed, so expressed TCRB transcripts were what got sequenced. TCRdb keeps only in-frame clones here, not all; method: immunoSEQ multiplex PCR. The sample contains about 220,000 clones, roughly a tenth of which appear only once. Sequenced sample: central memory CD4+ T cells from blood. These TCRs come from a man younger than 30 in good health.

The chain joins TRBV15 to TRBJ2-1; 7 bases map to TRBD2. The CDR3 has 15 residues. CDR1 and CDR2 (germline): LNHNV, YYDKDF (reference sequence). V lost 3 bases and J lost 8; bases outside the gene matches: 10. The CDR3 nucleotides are TGTGCCACCAGCAGTCCGGGAGCGGGGTACGATGAGCAGTTCTTC. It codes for CATSSPGAGYDEQFF.

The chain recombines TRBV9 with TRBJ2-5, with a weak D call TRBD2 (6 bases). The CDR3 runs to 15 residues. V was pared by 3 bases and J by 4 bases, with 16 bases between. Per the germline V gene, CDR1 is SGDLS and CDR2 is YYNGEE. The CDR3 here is CASSERRDGGETQYF. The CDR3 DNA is TGTGCCAGCAGCGAGCGGAGGGACGGGGGAGAGACCCAGTACTTC.

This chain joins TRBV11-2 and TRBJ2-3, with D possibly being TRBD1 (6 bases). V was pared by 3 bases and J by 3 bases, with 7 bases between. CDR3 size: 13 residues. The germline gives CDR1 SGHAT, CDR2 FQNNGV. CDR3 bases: TGTGCCAGCAGCTTTCAGGGGACAGATACGCAGTATTTT. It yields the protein CASSFQGTDTQYF.

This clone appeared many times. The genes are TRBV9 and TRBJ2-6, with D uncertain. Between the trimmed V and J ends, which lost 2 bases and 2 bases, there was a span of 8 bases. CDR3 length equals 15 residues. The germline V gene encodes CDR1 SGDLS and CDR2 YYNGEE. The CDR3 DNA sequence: TGTGCCAGCAGCGTTTATGGTGCTGGGGCCAACGTCCTGACTTTC. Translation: CASSVYGAGANVLTF.

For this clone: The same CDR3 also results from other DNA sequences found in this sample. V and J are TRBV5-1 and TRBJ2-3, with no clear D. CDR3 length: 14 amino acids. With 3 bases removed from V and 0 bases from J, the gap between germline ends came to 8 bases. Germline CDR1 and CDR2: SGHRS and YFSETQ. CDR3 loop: CASSSPDSTDTQYF. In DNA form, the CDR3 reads TGCGCCAGCAGCTCCCCAGACAGCACAGATACGCAGTATTTT. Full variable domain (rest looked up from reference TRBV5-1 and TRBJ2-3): KAGVTQTPRYLIKTRGQQVTLSCSPISGHRSVSWYQQTPGQGLQFLFEYFSETQRNKGNFPGRFSGRQFSNSRSEMNVSTLELGDSALYLCASSSPDSTDTQYFGPGTRLTVL.

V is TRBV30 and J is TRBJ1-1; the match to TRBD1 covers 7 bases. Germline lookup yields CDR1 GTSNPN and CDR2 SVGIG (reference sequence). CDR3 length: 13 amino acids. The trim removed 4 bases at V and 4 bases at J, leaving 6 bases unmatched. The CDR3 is CAWKTGKGTEAFF. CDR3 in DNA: TGTGCCTGGAAGACAGGGAAGGGCACTGAAGCTTTCTTT.

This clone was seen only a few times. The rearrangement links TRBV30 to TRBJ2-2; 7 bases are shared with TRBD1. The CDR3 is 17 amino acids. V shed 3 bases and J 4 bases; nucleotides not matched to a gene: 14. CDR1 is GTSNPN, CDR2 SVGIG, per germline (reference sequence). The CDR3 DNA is TGTGCCTGGAGAGGGACAGCCGGGACCCATTCCACCGGGGAGCTGTTTTTT. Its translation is CAWRGTAGTHSTGELFF.

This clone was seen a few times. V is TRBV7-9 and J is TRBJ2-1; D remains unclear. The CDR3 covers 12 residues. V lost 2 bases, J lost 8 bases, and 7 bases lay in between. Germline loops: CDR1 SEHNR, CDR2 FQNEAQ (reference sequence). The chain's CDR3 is CASSLRTDEQFF. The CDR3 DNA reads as TGTGCCAGCAGCTTAAGGACGGATGAGCAGTTCTTC.

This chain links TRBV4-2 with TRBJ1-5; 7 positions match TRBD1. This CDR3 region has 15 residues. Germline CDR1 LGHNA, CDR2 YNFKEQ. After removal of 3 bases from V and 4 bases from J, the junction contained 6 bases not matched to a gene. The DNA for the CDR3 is TGTGCCAGCAGCCACCAGGGGGGAAGAAATCAGCCCCAGCATTTT. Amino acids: CASSHQGGRNQPQHF.

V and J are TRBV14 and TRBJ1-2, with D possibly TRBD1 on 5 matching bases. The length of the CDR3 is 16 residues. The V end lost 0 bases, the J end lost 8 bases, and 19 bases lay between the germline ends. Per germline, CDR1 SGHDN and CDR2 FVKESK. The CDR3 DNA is TGTGCCAGCAGCCAAGAACTACCTTCCGGGACGGGCGGCTACACCTTC. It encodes CASSQELPSGTGGYTF.

The CDR3 sequence is CASSTTAHRGGYTF. CDR3 bases: TGTGCCAGCAGCACTACGGCCCATCGCGGAGGCTACACCTTC. The V gene is TRBV7-3, the J gene TRBJ1-2, with D unclear. The V gene lost 5 bases and the J gene lost 8 bases, with 18 bases spanning the gap. Germline loops: CDR1 SGHTA, CDR2 FQGTGA. The CDR3 runs 14 residues.

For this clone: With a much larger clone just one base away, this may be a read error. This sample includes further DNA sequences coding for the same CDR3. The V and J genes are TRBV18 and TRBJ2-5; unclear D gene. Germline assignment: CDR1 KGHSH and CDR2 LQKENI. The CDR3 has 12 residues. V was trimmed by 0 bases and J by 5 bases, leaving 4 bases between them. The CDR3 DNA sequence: TGTGCCAGCTCACCACCCGGGGAGACCCAGTACTTC. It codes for CASSPPGETQYF.

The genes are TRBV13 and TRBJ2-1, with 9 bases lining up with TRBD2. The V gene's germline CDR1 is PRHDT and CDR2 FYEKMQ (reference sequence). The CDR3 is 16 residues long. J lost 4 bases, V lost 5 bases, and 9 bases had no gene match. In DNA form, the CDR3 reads TGTGCCAGCAGCGTGGTAATCAGCGGGAGGTACAATGAGCAGTTCTTC. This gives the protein CASSVVISGRYNEQFF.

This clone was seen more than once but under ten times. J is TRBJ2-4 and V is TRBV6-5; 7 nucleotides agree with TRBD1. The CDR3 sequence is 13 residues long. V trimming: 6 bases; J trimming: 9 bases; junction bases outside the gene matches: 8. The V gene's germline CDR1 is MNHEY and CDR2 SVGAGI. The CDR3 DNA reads TGTGCCAGCAGAAGACAGGGTTCCGGCATTCAGTACTTC. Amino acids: CASRRQGSGIQYF.

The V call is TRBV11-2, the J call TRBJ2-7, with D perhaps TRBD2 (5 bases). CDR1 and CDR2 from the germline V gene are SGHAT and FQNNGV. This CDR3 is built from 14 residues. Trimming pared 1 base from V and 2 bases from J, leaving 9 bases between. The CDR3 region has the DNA TGTGCCAGCAGCTTAGGAGGGCCGGCCTACGAGCAGTACTTC. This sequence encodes CASSLGGPAYEQYF.

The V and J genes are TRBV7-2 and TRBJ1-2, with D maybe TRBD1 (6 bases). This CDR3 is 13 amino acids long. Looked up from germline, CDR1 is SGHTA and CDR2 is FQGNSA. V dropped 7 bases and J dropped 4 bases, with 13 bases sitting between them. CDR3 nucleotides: TGTGCCAGCACCCCGGGACACGGCTATGGCTACACCTTC. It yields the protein CASTPGHGYGYTF.

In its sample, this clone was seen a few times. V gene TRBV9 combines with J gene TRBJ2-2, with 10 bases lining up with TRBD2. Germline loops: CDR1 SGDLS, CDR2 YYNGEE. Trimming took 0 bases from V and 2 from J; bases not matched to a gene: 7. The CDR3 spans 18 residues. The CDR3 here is CASSVGVAGGRNTGELFF. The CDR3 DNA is TGTGCCAGCAGCGTAGGGGTAGCGGGAGGCCGAAACACCGGGGAGCTGTTTTTT.

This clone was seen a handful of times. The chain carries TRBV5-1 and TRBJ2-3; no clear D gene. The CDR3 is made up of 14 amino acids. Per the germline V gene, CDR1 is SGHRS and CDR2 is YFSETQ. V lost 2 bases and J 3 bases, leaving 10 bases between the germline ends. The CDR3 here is CASSLTGATDTQYF. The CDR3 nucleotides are TGCGCCAGCAGCTTAACGGGCGCAACAGATACGCAGTATTTT.

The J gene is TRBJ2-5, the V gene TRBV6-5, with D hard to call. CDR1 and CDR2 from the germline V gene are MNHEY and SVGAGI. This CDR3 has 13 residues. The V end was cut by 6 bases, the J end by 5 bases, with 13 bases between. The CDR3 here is CASSPGLQETQYF. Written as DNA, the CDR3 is TGTGCCAGCAGCCCAGGTCTACAGGAGACCCAGTACTTC.

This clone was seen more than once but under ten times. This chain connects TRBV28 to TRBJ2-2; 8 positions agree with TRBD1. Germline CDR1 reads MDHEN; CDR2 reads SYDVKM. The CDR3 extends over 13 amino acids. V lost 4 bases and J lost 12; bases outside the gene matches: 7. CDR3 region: CASSSAQGAKLFF. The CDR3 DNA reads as TGTGCCAGCAGTTCGGCTCAGGGGGCGAAGCTGTTTTTT.